This T cell receptor (beta chain) was sequenced during a study of response to subunit inactivated influenza vaccine. Findings and limits, study-wide: With each seasonal influenza vaccination, the authors suggested, few new T cells are recruited.

This clonotype appeared a few times. The antigen is not known. A single record per CDR3 protein comes from TCRdb applying MiXCR to the RT-PCR reads. This sample has 280,000 or so distinct CDR3 sequences; 20% to 25% occur once, and the top ten carry roughly a tenth. The germline V gene has CDR1 SGHDT and CDR2 YYEEEE. Germline trimming cut 2 bases from V and 5 bases from J; bases unmatched to any gene: 5. The CDR3 is made up of 15 amino acids. Sequenced material: PBMCs from blood, taken 21 months after vaccination. V gene TRBV5-6 combines with J gene TRBJ2-3, with 10 bases fitting TRBD2. The source is a man in his fifties or sixties who received an inactivated influenza vaccine. The CDR3 here is CASSFSGGAGDTQYF. The CDR3 bases are TGTGCCAGCAGCTTCAGCGGGGGGGCCGGAGATACGCAGTATTTT.